This T cell receptor beta chain was sequenced for a study of blood T cells in healthy people across ages. General study results and limits: A conclusive naive versus antigen-experienced comparison was prevented by the unsorted PBMCs. It was held that the diversity estimates obtained from one million T cells were underestimates.

Looked up from germline, CDR1 is SGHTA and CDR2 is FQGNSA. This CDR3 spans 15 amino acids. V lost 4 bases and J lost 5, with 15 bases in between. Primers used in a second PCR of roughly 6 to 11 cycles were a sample-barcoded 5' primer and a J-beta primer mix. Sequencing yielded, for each sample, at least 3 million paired-end reads carrying CDR3. TCRdb processed the 5' RACE reads anew with MiXCR; each CDR3 protein has one entry. The repertoire consists of roughly 1,500,000 distinct CDR3 sequences, with about 40% occurring once and the leading ten covering approximately 7.9%. Turning to this clonotype: As yet, its antigen is unknown.

This clonotype originated in a woman under 30 in good health. V and J are TRBV7-2 and TRBJ2-1; the D gene is possibly TRBD2 (5 bases). The sample comprised blood. CDR3 coding DNA: TGTGCCAGCAGCTCCCGTAGCGCGCTCGACAATGAGCAGTTCTTC. Translated, it gives CASSSRSALDNEQFF.